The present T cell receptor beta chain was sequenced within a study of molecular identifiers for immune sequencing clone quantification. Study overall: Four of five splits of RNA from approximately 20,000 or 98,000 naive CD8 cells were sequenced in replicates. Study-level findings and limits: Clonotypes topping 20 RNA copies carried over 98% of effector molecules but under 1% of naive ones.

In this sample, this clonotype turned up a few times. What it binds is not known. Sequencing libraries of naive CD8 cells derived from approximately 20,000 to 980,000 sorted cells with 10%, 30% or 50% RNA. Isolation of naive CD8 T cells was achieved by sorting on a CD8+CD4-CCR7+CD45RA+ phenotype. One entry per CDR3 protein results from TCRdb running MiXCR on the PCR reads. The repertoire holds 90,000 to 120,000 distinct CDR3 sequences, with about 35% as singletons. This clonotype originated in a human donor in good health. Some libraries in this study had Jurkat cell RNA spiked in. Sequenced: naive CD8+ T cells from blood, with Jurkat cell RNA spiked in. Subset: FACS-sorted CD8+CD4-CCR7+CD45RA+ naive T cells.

The CDR3 nucleotides read TGTGCCAGCAGCTTAGGTAGGACAGGATATGTCTTTGAGCAGTTCTTC. It yields the protein CASSLGRTGYVFEQFF. The genes are TRBV7-8 and TRBJ2-1, with TRBD1 matching over 7 bases. The junction had 12 bases not matched to a gene; V was cut back by 1 base and J by 9 bases. Germline-derived CDR1 and CDR2 are SGHVS and FQNEAQ. This CDR3 is 16 amino acids long.